Below, 10 T cell receptor beta chains from the same sample are listed, as sequenced in a study of blood T cell repertoires in COVID-19. The method was immunoSEQ multiplex PCR; TCRdb's version includes in-frame clones alone and lacks a portion of them. This sample has 45,000 to 70,000 clones, with almost 85% found just once. The sequencing sample was made of peripheral blood. The receptor set was obtained from an elderly woman with acute or convalescent COVID-19.

This chain links TRBV18 with TRBJ1-6; 7 nucleotides match TRBD1. The CDR3 runs to 15 residues. Looked up from germline, CDR1 is KGHSH and CDR2 is LQKENI. The ends lost 3 bases at V and 1 base at J; junction bases unmatched: 0. CDR3 protein: CASSPTGSYNSPLHF. For the CDR3, the DNA is TGTGCCAGCTCACCGACAGGGTCCTATAATTCACCCCTCCACTTT.

This clone was counted only a few times. This chain links TRBV4-1 with TRBJ2-7; 9 bases align to TRBD1. Germline assignment: CDR1 MGHRA and CDR2 YSYEKL. CDR3 length: 16 amino acids. With 0 bases clipped from V and 3 bases from J, the junction kept 6 bases outside the gene matches. This CDR3 reads CASSQDPGQGGYEQYF. CDR3 nucleotides: TGCGCCAGCAGCCAAGATCCGGGACAGGGCGGCTACGAGCAGTACTTC.

The chain links TRBV7-9 to TRBJ1-2, with TRBD1 identical over 9 bases. The germline V gene has CDR1 SEHNR and CDR2 FQNEAQ (reference sequence). The trim removed 2 bases at V and 6 bases at J, leaving 4 bases unmatched. The CDR3 totals 14 residues. The CDR3, as DNA: TGTGCCAGCAGCTTATCCGGGACAGGGCATGGCTACACCTTC. Translation: CASSLSGTGHGYTF.

This chain links TRBV2 with TRBJ1-6; weak D call: TRBD1 (5 bases). Deletions cut 5 bases from V and 10 bases from J, with 18 bases between. This CDR3 is 15 amino acids long. Germline lookup yields CDR1 SNHLY and CDR2 FYNNEI. The chain's CDR3 is CASSPPGRRDSPLHF. The DNA for the CDR3 is TGTGCCAGCAGTCCCCCGGGACGGAGGGACTCACCCCTCCACTTT.

The chain joins TRBV25-1 to TRBJ1-1; D is uncertain. Germline-derived CDR1 and CDR2 are MGHDK and SYGVNS. The CDR3 contains 12 residues. V lost 6 bases to trimming and J lost 4 bases, with 9 bases between them. The CDR3 DNA sequence: TGTGCCAGCAGCTTCGGGAGCACTGAAGCTTTCTTT. The encoded protein is CASSFGSTEAFF.

The chain is built from TRBV5-7 and TRBJ2-1, with 8 bases identical to TRBD1. TRBV5-7 is an ORF, with its function uncertain. The CDR3 runs to 14 residues. The V gene end was trimmed by 4 bases and the J gene end by 9 bases; junction bases not matched to a gene: 9. The CDR3 sequence: CASSLDRVGVEQFF. The CDR3 region has the DNA TGTGCCAGCAGCCTGGACAGGGTCGGGGTTGAGCAGTTCTTC.

The chain joins TRBV18 to TRBJ2-2, with 11 bases fitting TRBD1. This CDR3 contains 17 residues. Germline V gives CDR1 KGHSH, CDR2 LQKENI. V lost 1 base to trimming and J lost 4 bases; unmatched junction nucleotides: 5. The CDR3 DNA follows: TGTGCCAGCTCACCACAACCGGGGACAGGGGGCACCGGGGAGCTGTTTTTT. It codes for CASSPQPGTGGTGELFF.

There are a few counts of this clone. The chain carries TRBV7-6 and TRBJ2-7; D might be TRBD1 (6 bases). CDR1 SGHVS and CDR2 FNYEAQ come from the germline V gene. V was clipped by 1 base and J by 3 bases, with 10 bases between them. This CDR3 has 14 amino acids. The CDR3 spells CASSLGTANYEQYF. The CDR3 DNA reads as TGTGCCAGCAGCTTAGGGACAGCGAACTACGAGCAGTACTTC.

The chain is built from TRBV27 and TRBJ2-2; 7 positions match TRBD1. This CDR3 has 14 amino acids. Losses at the gene ends were 5 bases for V and 7 bases for J; bases not matched to a gene: 7. The germline gives CDR1 MNHEY, CDR2 SMNVEV (reference sequence). The CDR3 loop is CASSRDRAGGELFF. CDR3 coding DNA: TGTGCCAGCAGTCGAGACAGGGCCGGCGGGGAGCTGTTTTTT.

The CDR3 reads CASSLGQIYEQYF. The CDR3 coding sequence is TGTGCCAGCAGCTTAGGGCAGATCTACGAGCAGTACTTC. V gene TRBV11-2 combines with J gene TRBJ2-7; D gene unclear. Deletions cut 1 base from V and 3 bases from J, with 7 bases between. CDR3 length equals 13 residues. CDR1 and CDR2 from the germline V gene are SGHAT and FQNNGV.